What follows describes a single T cell receptor beta chain. Assay used: immunoSEQ multiplex PCR; TCRdb lists only in-frame clones, some missing. This sample has 250,000 to 300,000 clones; around nine tenths occur once, and the top ten carry about 9.3%. Germline loops: CDR1 KGHSY, CDR2 FQNENV. The CDR3 length is 14 residues. Deletions cut 3 bases from V and 3 bases from J, with 9 bases between. The data derive from a study of blood T cell repertoires in COVID-19. Grouping used clinical history reported by participants in a survey and questionnaire. Cohort 3 recovered donors had two negative PCRs, clearance, or symptom resolution.

This TCR came from a man in his forties who had recovered from COVID-19. Sequences were obtained from PBMCs or T cells enriched from blood (not recorded which). This chain joins TRBV16 and TRBJ1-5, with D perhaps matching TRBD1 (5 bases). CDR3 protein: CASSHWGDNQPQHF. CDR3 bases: TGTGCCAGCAGCCACTGGGGGGACAATCAGCCCCAGCATTTT.